This T cell receptor beta chain emerged from a study of T-cell reconstitution after alpha-beta-depleted transplantation in children. The TCRbeta library was prepared with unique molecular identifiers. TCRdb fed the PCR reads into MiXCR, producing one record per CDR3 protein. The data contain roughly 500,000 distinct CDR3 sequences, roughly a tenth of them seen just once; the ten biggest clones take up 2%. On this clonotype: Its antigen remains unidentified.

Trimming left V 5 bases short and J 4 bases short, with 14 bases between. This CDR3 is 15 amino acids long. Study results and limitations: A year had passed since transplant, and T-cell counts and diversity by then came mostly from newly produced T cells. Reports say that about two months after transplant, the alpha-beta T cells came out of several hundred graft clones that had expanded. Day-60 TCRbeta diversity that was high in some patients was derived from surviving recipient T cells and thymic progenitors.

Source: PBMCs, taken before TCRalphabeta/CD19-depleted stem cell transplant. This rearrangement joins TRBV12-3 or TRBV12-4 to TRBJ2-2; no clear D gene. The TCR sequence derives from a child aged 2 to 10 with inherited bone marrow failure, due to receive a stem cell transplant. The CDR3 region is CASSPGFVGTGELFF. As DNA, the CDR3 is TGTGCCAGCAGTCCGGGTTTTGTCGGCACCGGGGAGCTGTTTTTT.